The entry below gives a single TCR beta chain sequence along with its context. Its antigen is still unknown. This sample was included in a study of T cell responses to AZD1222 COVID-19 vaccine. Findings of the study overall: Receipt of two AZD1222 doses was followed by a rise in Spike-specific TCR breadth and depth. White British people made up most donors, females outnumbered males, and clonal diversity was possibly underestimated. Only a handful of individuals given AZD1222 were seropositive at baseline. Researchers report vaccine-associated CD4 TCRs spanning spike, with dominance at 160-218 and 743-854.

Using immunoSEQ multiplex PCR, the repertoire was profiled, and TCRdb retains in-frame clones only, with some absent. The sample carries 110,000 to 150,000 clones, 90% to 95% recorded once. This sample comprised peripheral blood, obtained after recovery from COVID-19. The sequence was collected from an adult who had recovered from COVID-19.

In DNA form, the CDR3 reads TGTGCCAGCAGTTTATTGGCAGATAGCAATCAGCCCCAGCATTTT. Its protein product is CASSLLADSNQPQHF. The chain links TRBV27 to TRBJ1-5; no clear D. V dropped 1 base and J dropped 0 bases, with 7 bases sitting between them. Germline V gene lookup returns CDR1 MNHEY and CDR2 SMNVEV (reference sequence). The CDR3 spans 15 residues.